This T cell receptor (beta chain) is from a study of cytomegalovirus exposure and HLA in healthy donors. Findings of the study overall: Most TCR sequences showed up rarely, but some public TCRs showed up in many donors. Links to common viral pathogens appeared, in a later analysis, for several of the most significant clusters. Reportedly, cytomegalovirus status was diagnosed with high sensitivity and specificity. Reportedly, a later analysis found an Asian-associated ancestry cluster had fewer N-insertions than the approximately 670-donor mean.

PCR was performed using 60 Vbeta and 13 Jbeta primers. The assay was immunoSEQ multiplex PCR, and TCRdb's table has in-frame clones only and misses some. The data show 100,000 to 150,000 clones, 80% to 90% seen once. On this clone: Its antigen is currently unknown.

The sample taken for sequencing was PBMCs. The clonotype comes from a man aged 50 to 60 in good health and CMV-seronegative.

The CDR3 coding sequence is TGCGCCAGCAGCCAAGCCTCGGGTCCGACAGGGGAAGCTTTCTTT. Translating gives CASSQASGPTGEAFF. This chain links TRBV4-1 with TRBJ1-1; 7 positions agree with TRBD1. V was clipped by 1 base and J by 8 bases; unmatched bases: 10. Germline CDR1 reads MGHRA; CDR2 reads YSYEKL. The CDR3 runs to 15 residues.